What follows describes a single T cell receptor beta chain. Its antigen is currently unknown. This sample is drawn from a study of STAT3 mutations in large granular lymphocyte leukemia. The V gene's germline CDR1 is SGDLS and CDR2 YYNGEE. The CDR3 runs to 14 residues. After removal of 4 bases from V and 4 bases from J, the junction contained 1 base not matched to a gene. Approximately 40,000 productive templates were obtained per sample on average. TCRdb keeps only in-frame clones here, not all; method: immunoSEQ multiplex PCR. The sample records 8,000 to 11,000 clones, around 90% being singletons. General study findings and limits: In T-cell large granular lymphocyte leukemia, about half of patients showed multiple immunodominant subclonotypes. Treatment regimens differed across patients between samplings. Samples missed the first appearance of the clone. In some patients, a small highly pathogenic clone possibly went undetected.

The material sequenced was peripheral blood mononuclear cells. The receptor was isolated from a man in his 60s with T-cell large granular lymphocyte leukemia. Some clones in this sample may be carry-over from other donors' samples. The rearrangement joins TRBV9 to TRBJ2-2, with TRBD2 matching 10 bases. CDR3 DNA sequence: TGTGCCAGCAGCCGGACTAGCGGCACCGGGGAGCTGTTTTTT. Protein product: CASSRTSGTGELFF.